The clone carrying this TCR beta chain was detected ten times or more. Its matching antigen is unknown. These data belong to a study of breast tumors, draining lymph nodes, adjacent tissues. Study-wide points: Data only fit, rather than demonstrated, lymph node origin of most tumor T cells. Findings are consistent with lymph node origin and intratumoral expansion of most tumor T cells. Compared with lymph nodes, tumors were less diverse; compared with nontumor tissue, more. Tumor and nontumor repertoires were significantly more similar in luminal-like than in basal-like breast cancer.

Germline values: CDR1 LGHDT, CDR2 YNNKEL (reference sequence). The CDR3 spans 11 residues. V lost 2 bases to trimming and J lost 11 bases, with 8 bases between them. Samples came from axillary lymph nodes draining the breast cancer. TCRdb analysed the multiplex PCR reads with MiXCR anew, one entry per CDR3 protein. The data show some 200,000 distinct CDR3 sequences, around 33% seen once. The source of this sequence is a female donor with breast cancer. Some clones in this sample may be carry-over from other donors' samples. Material: axillary lymph node tissue. This rearrangement joins TRBV3-1 to TRBJ2-3; D ambiguous. The CDR3 protein is CASSQTERQYF. DNA for the CDR3: TGTGCCAGCAGCCAAACGGAAAGGCAGTATTTT.